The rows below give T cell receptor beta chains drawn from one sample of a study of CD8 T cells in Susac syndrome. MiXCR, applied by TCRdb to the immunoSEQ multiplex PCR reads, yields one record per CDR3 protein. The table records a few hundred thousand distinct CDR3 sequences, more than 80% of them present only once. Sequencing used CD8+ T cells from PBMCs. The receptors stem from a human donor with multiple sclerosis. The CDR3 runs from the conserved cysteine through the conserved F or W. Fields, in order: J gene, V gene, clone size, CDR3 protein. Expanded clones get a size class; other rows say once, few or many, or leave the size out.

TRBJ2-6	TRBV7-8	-	CASSLFRTGANVLTF
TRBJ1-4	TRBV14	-	CASSHQSSGVQEKLFF
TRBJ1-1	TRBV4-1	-	CASSPTGALTEAFF
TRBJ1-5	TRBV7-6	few	CASSLVPGPPPQHF
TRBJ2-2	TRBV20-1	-	CSATGQDTGELFF
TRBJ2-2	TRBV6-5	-	CASIQGGDTTGELFF
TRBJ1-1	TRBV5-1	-	CASEAGWGTEAFF
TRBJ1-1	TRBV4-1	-	CASSQGATAHTEAFF
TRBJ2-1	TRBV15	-	CATSRQEEQFF
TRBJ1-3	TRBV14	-	CASSQDWTGHSGNTIYF
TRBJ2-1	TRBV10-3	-	CAIRETGEGTYNEQFF
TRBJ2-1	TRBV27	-	CASSEGVVSYNEQFF
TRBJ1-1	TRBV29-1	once	CSELTGTEAFF
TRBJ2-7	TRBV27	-	CASSPLGGTPSYEQYF
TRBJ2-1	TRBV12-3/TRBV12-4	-	CASSLIVRTRDGNEQFF
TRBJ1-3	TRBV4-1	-	CASSQDLETGNTIYF
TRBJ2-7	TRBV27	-	CASSFGTDTYEQYF
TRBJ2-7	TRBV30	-	CAWSVPGQGLYEQYF
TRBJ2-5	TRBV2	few	CASRLAGEETQYF
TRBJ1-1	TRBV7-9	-	CASSPWQTVMNTEAFF
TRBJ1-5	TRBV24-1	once	CATSDRGGGNQPQHF
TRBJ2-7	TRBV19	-	CASSIIWADDSYEQYF
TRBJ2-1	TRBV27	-	CASSLASGGALSYNEQFF
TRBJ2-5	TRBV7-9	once	CASSFPASGRVQETQYF
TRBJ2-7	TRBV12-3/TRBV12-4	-	CASSPRGSGRATYEQYF
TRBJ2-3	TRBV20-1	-	CSATPMAGGSTDTQYF
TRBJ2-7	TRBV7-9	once	CASSAKRTKYEQYF
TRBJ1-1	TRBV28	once	CASSPRDLGDTEAFF
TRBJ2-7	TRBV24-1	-	CAGGRPSYEQYF